Listed below are T cell receptor beta chains from one sample, sequenced in a study of cytomegalovirus exposure and HLA in healthy donors. Assay used: immunoSEQ multiplex PCR; TCRdb lists only in-frame clones, some missing. The repertoire holds about 270,000 clones, roughly 70% seen once, with 2% to 2.5% in the top ten. Sequencing used PBMCs. These receptors all stem from a female donor in good health and CMV-seronegative. The CDR3 runs from the conserved cysteine through the conserved F or W. The D gene is left open where the match is weak. The size field is filled for only some rows; it gives once, few, many or a size class.

>TRBD2|TRBJ2-3|TRBV27|.
TGTTCCTCCAAAGCGGGAGGCCTTACGCAGTATTTT
CSSKAGGLTQYF
>.|TRBJ2-1|TRBV20-1|.
TGCAGTGCTCGAGACGGGAGAGTCTTC
CSARDGRVF
>.|TRBJ2-5|TRBV9|few
TGTGCCAGCAGCTCGACGGTACAGGGCCGGGAGACCCAGTACTTC
CASSSTVQGRETQYF
>TRBD1|TRBJ2-7|TRBV13|.
TGTGCCAGCCGGGACAGGGGTCTCTACGAGCAGTACTTC
CASRDRGLYEQYF
>.|TRBJ2-7|TRBV14|.
TGTGCCAGCAACTGCTCCTACGAGCAGTACTTC
CASNCSYEQYF
>.|TRBJ1-5|TRBV7-8|.
TGTGCCAGCAGCTTGGTCGGGGCGGGGAGTCAGCCCCAGCATTTT
CASSLVGAGSQPQHF
>TRBD2|TRBJ2-3|TRBV2|.
TGTGCCAGCAGTTATAGACTAGCGGGAGCCACAGATACGCAGTATTTT
CASSYRLAGATDTQYF
>TRBD2|TRBJ2-3|TRBV7-2|.
TGTGCCAGCAGCTTAAAGACTAGCGGGCCCACAGATACGCAGTATTTT
CASSLKTSGPTDTQYF
>TRBD1|TRBJ2-7|TRBV6-1|.
TGTGCCAGCAGTGAGGACAGGGGAACCGCTTACGAGCAGTACTTC
CASSEDRGTAYEQYF
>TRBD1|TRBJ1-5|TRBV19|.
TGTGCCAGTAGTTCTTGGGGACAGGGTCGGGGAAGCAATCAGCCCCAGCATTTT
CASSSWGQGRGSNQPQHF
>.|TRBJ1-1|TRBV21-1|.
TGTGCCAGCAGCAATAACCCCTATTACCCATTTGAAGCTTTCTTT
CASSNNPYYPFEAFF
>TRBD2|TRBJ2-1|TRBV6-5|.
TGTGCCAGCAGTTCATATACTAGCGGGATGGGAAATGAGCAGTTCTTC
CASSSYTSGMGNEQFF
>.|TRBJ2-7|TRBV6-5|.
TGTGCCAGCAGCGCCCGACAGGAAGGGGAGCAGTACTTC
CASSARQEGEQYF
>TRBD1|TRBJ2-7|TRBV11-2|.
TGTGCCAGCAGCCCTGGACAGGCCTACGAGCAGTACTTC
CASSPGQAYEQYF
>.|TRBJ2-3|TRBV6-5|.
TGTGCCAGCAGCCCACAGCTTGGGACGCAGTATTTT
CASSPQLGTQYF
>.|TRBJ1-3|TRBV30|once
TGTGCCTGGGCGGCTGGAAACACCATATATTTT
CAWAAGNTIYF
>TRBD1|TRBJ1-4|TRBV30|.
TGTGCCTGGAGTGTGCCGACAGGGGGAGATGAAAAACTGTTTTTT
CAWSVPTGGDEKLFF